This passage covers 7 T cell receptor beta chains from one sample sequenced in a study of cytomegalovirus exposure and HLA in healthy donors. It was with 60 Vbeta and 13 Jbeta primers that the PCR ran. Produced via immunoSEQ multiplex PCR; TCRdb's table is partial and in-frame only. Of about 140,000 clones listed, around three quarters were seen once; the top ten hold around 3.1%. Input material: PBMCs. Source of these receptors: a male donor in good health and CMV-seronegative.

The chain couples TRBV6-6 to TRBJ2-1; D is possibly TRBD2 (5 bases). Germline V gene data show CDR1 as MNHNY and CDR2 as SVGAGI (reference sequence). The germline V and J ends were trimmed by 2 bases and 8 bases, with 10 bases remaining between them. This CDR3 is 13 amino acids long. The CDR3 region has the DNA TGTGCCAGCAGTTACGTCGGGCGGGATGAGCAGTTCTTC. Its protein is CASSYVGRDEQFF.

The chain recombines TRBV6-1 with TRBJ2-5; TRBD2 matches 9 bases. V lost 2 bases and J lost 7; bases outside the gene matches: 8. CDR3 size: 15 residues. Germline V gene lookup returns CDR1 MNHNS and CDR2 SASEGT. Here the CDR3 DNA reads TGTGCCAGCAGTGAACAAGGCGGGGGGGCTGGGACCCAGTACTTC. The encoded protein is CASSEQGGGAGTQYF.

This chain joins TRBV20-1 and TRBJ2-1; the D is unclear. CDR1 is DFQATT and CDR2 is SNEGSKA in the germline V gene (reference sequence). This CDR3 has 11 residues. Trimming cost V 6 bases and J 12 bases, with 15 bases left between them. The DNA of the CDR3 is TGCAGTGCACCCGACACTTTGGGGCAGTTCTTC. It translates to CSAPDTLGQFF.

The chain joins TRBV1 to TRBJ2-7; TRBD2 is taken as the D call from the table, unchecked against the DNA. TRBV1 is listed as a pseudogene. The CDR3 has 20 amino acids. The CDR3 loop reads CTSSHSRGGLSSGRTYEQYF. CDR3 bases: TGCACCAGCAGCCACTCACGGGGGGGACTATCGAGCGGGCGAACCTACGAGCAGTACTTC.

The DNA of the CDR3 is TGTGCCAGCAGCAAGAGCGGGACAGGGAACTACGAGCAGTACTTC. Translated, it gives CASSKSGTGNYEQYF. The chain couples TRBV5-8 to TRBJ2-7; TRBD1 matches 9 bases. Trimming removed 4 bases from V and 3 bases from J; junction bases left unmatched: 8. Germline V gene sequence: CDR1 SGHTS, CDR2 YDEGEE. This CDR3 is 15 amino acids long.

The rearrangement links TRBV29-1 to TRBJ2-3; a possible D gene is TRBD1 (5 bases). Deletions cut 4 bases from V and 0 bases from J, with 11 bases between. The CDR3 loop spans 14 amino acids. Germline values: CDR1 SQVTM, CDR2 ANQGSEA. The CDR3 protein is CSVGRGTSTDTQYF. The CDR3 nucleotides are TGCAGCGTTGGAAGGGGCACTAGCACAGATACGCAGTATTTT.

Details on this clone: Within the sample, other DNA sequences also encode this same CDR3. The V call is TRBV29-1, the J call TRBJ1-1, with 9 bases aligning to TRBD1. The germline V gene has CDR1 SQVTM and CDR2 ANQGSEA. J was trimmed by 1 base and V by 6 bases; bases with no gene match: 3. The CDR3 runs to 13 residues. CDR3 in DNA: TGCAGCGTGGAGACAGGGGGGAACACTGAAGCTTTCTTT. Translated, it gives CSVETGGNTEAFF.